This T cell receptor (beta chain) was observed in a study of T cell repertoires in cytomegalovirus infection. About the research overall: Matching HLA type, along with CMV infection, was indicated by public TCR beta signatures.

CDR3 length: 15 residues. V lost 6 bases, J lost 7 bases, and 8 bases stayed unmatched. The V gene's germline CDR1 is MDHEN and CDR2 SYDVKM. TCRdb passed the reads through MiXCR, listing each CDR3 protein once. The sample lists around 360,000 distinct CDR3 sequences; about 34% were seen once. Comment on this clonotype: Its matching antigen is unknown.

The study, taken as a whole, reports: Cumulative public TCR beta family frequency identified CMV carriers with the relevant HLA.

This chain uses TRBV28 with TRBJ2-1, with 11 bases aligning to TRBD2. This clonotype was sampled from a human donor in good health (CMV status not recorded). Some clones in this sample may be carry-over from other donors' samples. Here the sequenced sample was cultured PBMCs, taken from culture after CMV antigen stimulation. The CDR3 region is CASSPLTSGKNEQFF. In DNA form, the CDR3 reads TGTGCCAGCAGCCCCCTGACTAGCGGGAAAAATGAGCAGTTCTTC.